A selection of T cell receptor beta chains follows, all from one sample in a study of vaccination and CD4 T cells after COVID-19. Which antigens these TCRs recognize remains unknown. TCRdb reprocessed the PCR reads with MiXCR, giving one entry per CDR3 protein. Found here are more than 20,000 distinct CDR3 sequences, 35% to 55% of them singletons; the top ten hold over 3.5%. Material: CD4+ T cells from blood, cultured in vitro, obtained about 7 months after SARS-CoV-2 vaccination. These receptor sequences come from a human donor who had recovered from COVID-19. The CDR3 runs from the conserved cysteine through the conserved F or W. Each record gives: D gene, clone size, J gene, V gene, CDR3 length, CDR3 DNA, CDR3 protein. The D gene is left open where the match is weak. Some rows mark clone size as missing; the rest say once, few, many or name a class of expanded clone.

>-|few|TRBJ1-2|TRBV28|14
TGTGCCAGCAGTTTCGTAGACAAATACTATGGCTACACCTTC
CASSFVDKYYGYTF
>-|medium-sized|TRBJ2-3|TRBV2|13
TGTGCCAGCAGAGCTTCTAGCACAGATACGCAGTATTTT
CASRASSTDTQYF
>-|-|TRBJ2-5|TRBV6-5|15
TGTGCCAGCAGTTATAGGTCTGCGAGCCAAGAGACCCAGTACTTC
CASSYRSASQETQYF
>TRBD2|few|TRBJ2-7|TRBV20-1|13
TGCAGTGCCCACAGCGGGAGCCTGGACGAGCAGTACTTC
CSAHSGSLDEQYF
>-|-|TRBJ1-1|TRBV7-2|13
TGTGCCAGCAGCTTAGGGCAGAACACTGAAGCTTTCTTT
CASSLGQNTEAFF
>-|-|TRBJ1-5|TRBV19|12
TGTGCCAGTAGCCAGGGCGGTCAGCCCCAGCATTTT
CASSQGGQPQHF
>TRBD2|-|TRBJ2-2|TRBV11-2|14
TGTGCCAGCAGCGCGACTAGCGGGTCCGGGGAGCTGTTTTTT
CASSATSGSGELFF
>-|-|TRBJ1-1|TRBV18|13
TGTGCCAGCTCACCTCAAGCGAACACTGAAGCTTTCTTT
CASSPQANTEAFF
>TRBD2|-|TRBJ2-7|TRBV6-5|16
TGTGCCAGCAGTTACGACCTAGCGGGCTACTCCTACGAGCAGTACTTC
CASSYDLAGYSYEQYF
>-|few|TRBJ2-5|TRBV15|15
TGTGCCACCAGCAGAGTGGGCGGGTACCAAGAGACCCAGTACTTC
CATSRVGGYQETQYF
>TRBD2|-|TRBJ2-3|TRBV20-1|14
TGCAGTGCTAGACTAGCGGGAGATACAGATACGCAGTATTTT
CSARLAGDTDTQYF
>-|-|TRBJ2-3|TRBV28|11
TGTGCCAGCAGACGAATAGATACGCAGTATTTT
CASRRIDTQYF
>TRBD1|few|TRBJ1-6|TRBV19|12
TGTGCCACCGGACAGGGTGGATCACCCCTCCACTTT
CATGQGGSPLHF
>TRBD2|few|TRBJ2-1|TRBV7-9|15
TGTGCCAGCAGCGTTAGCGGGACCTCCTACAATGAGCAGTTCTTC
CASSVSGTSYNEQFF
>-|few|TRBJ1-2|TRBV20-1|14
TGCAGTGCTAGTTCGGGGGATCTCCTCTATGGCTACACCTTC
CSASSGDLLYGYTF
>TRBD2|-|TRBJ2-3|TRBV20-1|15
TGCAGTGCAAGACTAGCGGGAGGCCAATCGGATACGCAGTATTTT
CSARLAGGQSDTQYF
>-|-|TRBJ2-7|TRBV7-3|15
TGTGCCAGCAGCCCCACTAGGGACACCACCTACGAGCAGTACTTC
CASSPTRDTTYEQYF
>-|-|TRBJ1-2|TRBV6-5|13
TGTGCCAGCAGTTATGGCAATAACTATGGCTACACCTTC
CASSYGNNYGYTF
>-|few|TRBJ2-5|TRBV20-1|13
TGCAGTGCTAGAGATCTGGTACAAGAGACCCAGTACTTC
CSARDLVQETQYF
>TRBD1|-|TRBJ1-2|TRBV6-1|14
TGTGCCAGCAGAAGACAGGGTTATAACTATGGCTACACCTTC
CASRRQGYNYGYTF
>TRBD1|-|TRBJ1-2|TRBV27|15
TGTGCCAGCAGTTTGAGGACAGGAGCTTTCTATGGCTACACCTTC
CASSLRTGAFYGYTF
>-|-|TRBJ2-1|TRBV28|16
TGTGCCAGCAGTACGCATGCCCCGGACCAGTACAATGAGCAGTTCTTC
CASSTHAPDQYNEQFF
>-|few|TRBJ2-7|TRBV19|15
TGTGCCAGTAGTATCGGTGGGAGTGGGCCCTACGAGCAGTACTTC
CASSIGGSGPYEQYF
>TRBD1|few|TRBJ1-5|TRBV10-3|15
TGTGCCATCAGCCCCTCAGGGGGCCGAATTCAGCCCCAGCATTTT
CAISPSGGRIQPQHF
>-|-|TRBJ2-6|TRBV7-3|17
TGTGCCAGCAGCCCTCAGGGGGGGGTGACGGGGGCCAACGTCCTGACTTTC
CASSPQGGVTGANVLTF
>TRBD1|-|TRBJ2-2|TRBV6-2/TRBV6-3|18
TGTGCCAGCAGTTCCCCCCTGGGGGACAGGGGGCGAACCGGGGAGCTGTTTTTT
CASSSPLGDRGRTGELFF
>TRBD1|few|TRBJ1-6|TRBV19|14
TGTGCCAGTACCCCGACAGGGCGCTATTCACCCCTCCACTTT
CASTPTGRYSPLHF
>TRBD1|-|TRBJ2-7|TRBV11-3|16
TGTGCCAGCAGCTTAGGGACAGGGGGCGCCGGGCGCGAGCAGTACTTC
CASSLGTGGAGREQYF
>TRBD2|few|TRBJ2-5|TRBV20-1|14
TGCAGCGTCAGCGGGAGTGCTGGGCAAGAGACCCAGTACTTC
CSVSGSAGQETQYF
>TRBD1|few|TRBJ2-7|TRBV2|13
TGTGCCAGCAGGGACAGGGAATCCTACGAGCAGTACTTC
CASRDRESYEQYF
>TRBD1|few|TRBJ1-2|TRBV7-2|15
TGTGCCAGCAGCCGAGGGGGACAGCGGGCGTATGGCTACACCTTC
CASSRGGQRAYGYTF
>-|-|TRBJ2-7|TRBV27|15
TGTGCCAGCAGTTTCGCGTCTGCGGGGATCTACGAGCAGTACTTC
CASSFASAGIYEQYF
>-|medium-sized|TRBJ2-7|TRBV6-1|15
TGTGCCAGCAGGAAGGACCCGACGGGCTCCTACGAGCAGTACTTC
CASRKDPTGSYEQYF
>-|-|TRBJ1-5|TRBV10-3|17
TGTGCCATCAGTGAGTGGGCAGACACTTATAGCAATCAGCCCCAGCATTTT
CAISEWADTYSNQPQHF
>TRBD2|few|TRBJ2-1|TRBV4-1|18
TGCGCCAGCAGCTCCACCCTCCATGGGAGGGCCGCCTACAATGAGCAGTTCTTC
CASSSTLHGRAAYNEQFF
>-|-|TRBJ1-5|TRBV7-8|15
TGTGCCAGCAGCTTAGGATCCTCCGGGAATCAGCCCCAGCATTTT
CASSLGSSGNQPQHF
>TRBD1|-|TRBJ2-1|TRBV20-1|14
TGCAGTGTCCCGGACAGGGGGCCTTACAATGAGCAGTTCTTC
CSVPDRGPYNEQFF
>TRBD2|few|TRBJ2-3|TRBV6-5|16
TGTGCCAGCAGTTACTCGATCGGGAGGAGCACAGATACGCAGTATTTT
CASSYSIGRSTDTQYF
>-|few|TRBJ2-7|TRBV20-1|14
TGCAGTGCTAGAGACGCCGGGACGACGGTCGAGCAGTACTTC
CSARDAGTTVEQYF
>TRBD1|-|TRBJ2-1|TRBV6-1|15
TGTGCCAGCATACGGACAGGGACCTCCACCAATGAGCAGTTCTTC
CASIRTGTSTNEQFF
>-|-|TRBJ2-5|TRBV20-1|11
TGCAGTGCCTCTTCCCAAGAGACCCAGTACTTC
CSASSQETQYF
>TRBD2|few|TRBJ2-1|TRBV6-2/TRBV6-3|14
TGTGCCAGCAGTTACCTGGGGACTAGCGGAGAGCAGTTCTTC
CASSYLGTSGEQFF
>-|few|TRBJ2-1|TRBV7-9|12
TGTGCCAGCAGTTGGGGACGCGGCGAGCAGTTCTTC
CASSWGRGEQFF
>TRBD2|-|TRBJ2-1|TRBV7-8|15
TGTGCCAGTCTCCTCCTAGCGGACTCCTACAATGAGCAGTTCTTC
CASLLLADSYNEQFF
>TRBD2|-|TRBJ2-7|TRBV10-3|11
TGTGCCGGGGGGGGGAACGACGAGCAGTACTTC
CAGGGNDEQYF
>TRBD2|-|TRBJ2-7|TRBV20-1|14
TGCAGTGCTAGTTTTATTAGCGGGAGTGACGAGCAGTACTTC
CSASFISGSDEQYF
>-|-|TRBJ2-5|TRBV19|14
TGTGCCAGTAGTATCAGTTCGTCCCCTGAGACCCAGTACTTC
CASSISSSPETQYF
>TRBD2|few|TRBJ2-3|TRBV6-1|17
TGTGCCAGCAGTCCCCCGGGACTAGCGGGCTACACAGATACGCAGTATTTT
CASSPPGLAGYTDTQYF
>-|-|TRBJ1-5|TRBV6-1|14
TGTGCCAGCAGTGAAGAAGGGACAAATCAGCCCCAGCATTTT
CASSEEGTNQPQHF